Listed below are T cell receptor beta chains from one sample, sequenced in a study of CD8 T cells in Susac syndrome. In TCRdb, the immunoSEQ multiplex PCR reads were re-called with MiXCR into one record per CDR3 protein. The sample holds approximately 180,000 distinct CDR3 sequences; roughly 92% are singletons and the top ten take around 0.09%. Specimen: CD4+ T cells from PBMCs. The receptors were gathered from a human donor with multiple sclerosis. The CDR3 runs from the conserved cysteine through the conserved F or W. D genes are given only for firm matches. Some rows have no size entry. The others give once, few or many, or a class for an expanded clone.

TRBJ2-5	NA	NA	13	TRBV30	TGTGCCTGGGTTACTAAGGGGGGGGAGACCCAGTACTTC	CAWVTKGGETQYF
TRBJ1-1	NA	NA	15	TRBV19	TGTGCCAGTAGTATCGGGGGGCAGGCCGTTTCTGAAGCTTTCTTT	CASSIGGQAVSEAFF
TRBJ1-2	NA	NA	15	TRBV28	TGTGCCAGCAGTGAAGTCCAGAGGAAGGCCTATGGCTACACCTTC	CASSEVQRKAYGYTF
TRBJ1-2	NA	NA	13	TRBV6-5	TGTGCCAGCAGTCCCGGCCGTAACTATGGCTACACCTTC	CASSPGRNYGYTF
TRBJ2-2	NA	NA	15	TRBV2	TGTGCCAGCAGTGAAATGGGGCCAGACACCGGGGAGCTGTTTTTT	CASSEMGPDTGELFF
TRBJ2-3	NA	TRBD2	13	TRBV20-1	TGCAGCCAAATAGCGGGAGACGGAGATACGCAGTATTTT	CSQIAGDGDTQYF
TRBJ1-1	NA	NA	17	TRBV3-1	TGTGCCAGCAGCCAAGATCTTTGGGGGCAGGGAGACACTGAAGCTTTCTTT	CASSQDLWGQGDTEAFF
TRBJ2-3	NA	TRBD2	16	TRBV3-1	TGTGCCAGCAGCCAAGATGTGGCTAGCGGGGCAAATACGCAGTATTTT	CASSQDVASGANTQYF
TRBJ1-6	NA	TRBD1	14	TRBV20-1	TGCAGTGCTAGACCAAGACAGGGTGATTCACCCCTCCACTTT	CSARPRQGDSPLHF
TRBJ2-5	NA	TRBD2	14	TRBV18	TGTGCCAGCTCACCTACGGGAGGGTACCAGACCCAGTACTTC	CASSPTGGYQTQYF
TRBJ2-7	NA	NA	13	TRBV30	TGTGCCTGGAGTGTCGGGCGGGGCAACGAGCAGTACTTC	CAWSVGRGNEQYF
TRBJ2-1	NA	TRBD2	16	TRBV20-1	TGCAGTGCTCGTAGCGGGAGGGCCATCTCCTACAATGAGCAGTTCTTC	CSARSGRAISYNEQFF
TRBJ2-3	once	TRBD2	16	TRBV6-6	TGTGCCAGCAGTTACAAGCGGGGTCCTACTCAGAGTACGCAGTATTTT	CASSYKRGPTQSTQYF
TRBJ2-5	NA	NA	13	TRBV2	TGTGCCAGCTGGTCCCTGGGGCGAGAGACCCAGTACTTC	CASWSLGRETQYF
TRBJ1-6	NA	NA	14	TRBV27	TGTGCCAGCAGTTGGAAGGGGAGGGATTCACCCCTCCACTTT	CASSWKGRDSPLHF
TRBJ2-2	NA	TRBD1	17	TRBV5-1	TGCGCCAGCAGCTTGGGACTTAGGGGGCGCAACACCGGGGAGCTGTTTTTT	CASSLGLRGRNTGELFF
TRBJ1-2	NA	TRBD1	13	TRBV28	TGTGCCAGCAGTGAACAGGGGGCGATTGGCTACACCTTC	CASSEQGAIGYTF
TRBJ2-7	NA	TRBD2	12	TRBV30	TGTGCCTCCAGAAGCGGGGCCTACGAGCAGTACTTC	CASRSGAYEQYF
TRBJ2-1	NA	NA	12	TRBV5-1	TGCGCCAGCAGCTCCGAGGACAGAAGACAGTTCTTC	CASSSEDRRQFF
TRBJ1-2	NA	NA	15	TRBV7-8	TGTGCCAGCAGCTTAGGAATTAGGGGGGGCTATGGCTACACCTTC	CASSLGIRGGYGYTF
TRBJ1-5	NA	TRBD1	15	TRBV15	TGTGCCACCGGACAGGGTGGAAGGGACAATCAGCCCCAGCATTTT	CATGQGGRDNQPQHF
TRBJ2-5	NA	NA	16	TRBV5-1	TGCGCCAGCAGCCCCGGGACTTCAAGAGATCAAGAGACCCAGTACTTC	CASSPGTSRDQETQYF
TRBJ1-3	once	NA	13	TRBV5-1	TGCGCCAGCAGGGCCTTCTCTGGAAACACCATATATTTT	CASRAFSGNTIYF
TRBJ2-2	NA	NA	16	TRBV18	TGTGCCAGCTCACCGACGAGAGTTGCGAACACCGGGGAGCTGTTTTTT	CASSPTRVANTGELFF
TRBJ2-1	NA	NA	15	TRBV7-6	TGTGCCAGCAGCTTGACGGGGGAAGCCTACAATGAGCAGTTCTTC	CASSLTGEAYNEQFF
TRBJ2-3	NA	TRBD2	14	TRBV20-1	TGCAGTGCCCTCCTAGCGGGCCGCACAGATACGCAGTATTTT	CSALLAGRTDTQYF
TRBJ2-3	NA	TRBD2	18	TRBV20-1	TGCAGTGCTAGATCACTCTTCGAGGGGAGGGTTCGCACAGATACGCAGTATTTT	CSARSLFEGRVRTDTQYF
TRBJ1-5	NA	NA	13	TRBV30	TGTGCCTGGAGTGTACGTTCTAGTCAGCCCCAGCATTTT	CAWSVRSSQPQHF
TRBJ2-2	NA	TRBD1	13	TRBV28	TGTGCCACCGACAGGGGAAACACCGGGGAGCTGTTTTTT	CATDRGNTGELFF
TRBJ1-5	NA	NA	13	TRBV6-2/TRBV6-3	TGTGCCAGCACCCAGTCCGGGTTTCAGCCCCAGCATTTT	CASTQSGFQPQHF